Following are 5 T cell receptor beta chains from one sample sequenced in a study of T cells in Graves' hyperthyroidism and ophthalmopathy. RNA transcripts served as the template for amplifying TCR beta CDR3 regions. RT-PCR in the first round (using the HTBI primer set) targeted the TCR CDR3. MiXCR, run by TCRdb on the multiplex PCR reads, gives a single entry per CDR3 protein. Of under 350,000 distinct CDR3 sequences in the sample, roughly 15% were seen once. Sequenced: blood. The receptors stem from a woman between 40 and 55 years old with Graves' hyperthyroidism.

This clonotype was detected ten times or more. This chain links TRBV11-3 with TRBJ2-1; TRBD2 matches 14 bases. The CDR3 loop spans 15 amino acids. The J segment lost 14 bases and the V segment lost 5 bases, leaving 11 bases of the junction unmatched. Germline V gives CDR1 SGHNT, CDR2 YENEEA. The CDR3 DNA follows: TGTGCCAGCAGCCTGGGACTAGCGGGAGTAAGTATGGAGTTCTTC. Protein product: CASSLGLAGVSMEFF.

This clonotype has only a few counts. The CDR3 sequence is CASSLIAGGLETQYF. CDR3 nucleotides: TGTGCCAGCAGCTTAATAGCGGGAGGGCTAGAGACCCAGTACTTC. The chain recombines TRBV7-3 with TRBJ2-5, with 11 positions matching TRBD2. V shed 1 base, J shed 4 bases, and the junction held 2 bases outside the gene matches. CDR1 is SGHTA, CDR2 FQGTGA, per germline. The CDR3 runs 15 residues. Together with reference TRBV7-3 and TRBJ2-5, the CDR3 gives the full variable domain: GAGVSQTPSNKVTEKGKYVELRCDPISGHTALYWYRQSLGQGPEFLIYFQGTGAADDSGLPNDRFFAVRPEGSVSTLKIQRTERGDSAVYLCASSLIAGGLETQYFGPGTRLLVL.

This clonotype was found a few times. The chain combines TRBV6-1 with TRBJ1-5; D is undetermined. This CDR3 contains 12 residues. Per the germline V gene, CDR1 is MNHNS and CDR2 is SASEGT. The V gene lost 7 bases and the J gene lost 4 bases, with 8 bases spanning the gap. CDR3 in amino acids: CASNGLNQPQHF. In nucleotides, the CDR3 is TGTGCCAGCAATGGTCTGAATCAGCCCCAGCATTTT.

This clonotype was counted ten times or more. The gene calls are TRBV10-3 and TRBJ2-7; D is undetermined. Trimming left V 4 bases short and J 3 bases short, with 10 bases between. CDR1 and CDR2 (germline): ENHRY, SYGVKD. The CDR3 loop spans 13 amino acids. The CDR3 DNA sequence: TGTGCCATCAGTGGTAACGGCCGCTACGAGCAGTACTTC. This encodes CAISGNGRYEQYF.

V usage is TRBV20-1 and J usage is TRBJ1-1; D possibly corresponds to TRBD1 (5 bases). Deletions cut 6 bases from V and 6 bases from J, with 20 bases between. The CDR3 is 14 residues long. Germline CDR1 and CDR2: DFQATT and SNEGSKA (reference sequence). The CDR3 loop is CSARGPLDGSEAFF. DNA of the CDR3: TGCAGTGCCCGGGGACCGCTCGACGGGTCTGAAGCTTTCTTT.